The next 14 T cell receptor beta chains were all read from a single sample in a study of blood T cell repertoires in COVID-19. Sequencing was performed with immunoSEQ multiplex PCR; in TCRdb, only in-frame clones are kept and a portion is missing. The sample includes tens of thousands of clones, around 82% of them seen just once. The specimen was peripheral blood. The receptors come from a human donor in a cohort sampled during active COVID-19.

Of note for this clone: Other nucleotide sequences in the sample specify the same CDR3. The chain couples TRBV15 to TRBJ2-7; D is perhaps TRBD1 (6 bases). The germline gives CDR1 LNHNV, CDR2 YYDKDF (reference sequence). Deletions cut 0 bases from V and 1 base from J, with 7 bases between. This CDR3 spans 14 amino acids. This CDR3 is CATSREGGSYEQYF. The CDR3, as DNA: TGTGCCACCAGCAGAGAAGGGGGATCCTACGAGCAGTACTTC. Looking up the rest from reference TRBV15 and TRBJ2-7 gives the full variable domain: DAMVIQNPRYQVTQFGKPVTLSCSQTLNHNVMYWYQQKSSQAPKLLFHYYDKDFNNEADTPDNFQSRRPNTSFCFLDIRSPGLGDTAMYLCATSREGGSYEQYFGPGTRLTVT.

The genes are TRBV4-2 and TRBJ1-2; maybe TRBD1 (5 bases). Deletions cut 2 bases from V and 5 bases from J, with 12 bases between. Germline CDR1 reads LGHNA; CDR2 reads YNFKEQ. The CDR3 extends over 14 amino acids. The CDR3 protein is CASSQQTDFYGYTF. Written as DNA, the CDR3 is TGTGCCAGCAGCCAACAGACAGACTTTTATGGCTACACCTTC.

The J gene is TRBJ2-7, the V gene TRBV7-9; 9 nucleotides match TRBD1. J was trimmed by 2 bases and V by 5 bases; bases with no gene match: 1. Per the germline V gene, CDR1 is SEHNR and CDR2 is FQNEAQ (reference sequence). The CDR3 is made up of 13 amino acids. CDR3 bases: TGTGCCAGCAGCGGACAGGGGACCTACGAGCAGTACTTC. Encoded protein: CASSGQGTYEQYF.

The V call is TRBV20-1, the J call TRBJ2-2, with a possible D match to TRBD1 (5 bases). The CDR3 length is 11 residues. Deletions cut 5 bases from V and 6 bases from J, with 7 bases between. Germline V gene sequence: CDR1 DFQATT, CDR2 SNEGSKA (reference sequence). CDR3 protein: CSALRAGELFF. The CDR3 region has the DNA TGCAGTGCTCTCAGGGCCGGGGAGCTGTTTTTT.

The gene calls are TRBV6-2 or TRBV6-3 and TRBJ2-1; D might be TRBD2 (5 bases). Germline loops: CDR1 MNHEY, CDR2 SVGEGT. Trimming cost V 2 bases and J 9 bases, with 11 bases left between them. The CDR3 has 13 residues. The CDR3 here is CASSYASSSEQFF. DNA for the CDR3: TGTGCCAGCAGTTACGCCTCTAGCAGTGAGCAGTTCTTC.

As DNA, the CDR3 is TGCGCCAGCAGGGACAGTTCCCAAGAGACCCAGTACTTC. This sequence encodes CASRDSSQETQYF. V is TRBV10-2 and J is TRBJ2-5; possible D gene TRBD1, 6 bases. CDR3 size: 13 residues. Germline assignment: CDR1 WSHSY and CDR2 SAAADI. V was pared by 6 bases and J by 1 base, with 9 bases between.

This rearrangement joins TRBV15 to TRBJ1-1; D is perhaps TRBD1 (5 bases). CDR1 is LNHNV and CDR2 is YYDKDF in the germline V gene (reference sequence). Trimming removed 0 bases from V and 4 bases from J, with 12 bases in between. This CDR3 spans 15 amino acids. The CDR3 nucleotides are TGTGCCACCAGCAGAGATCCGGGGGTGATCACTGAAGCTTTCTTT. Translation gives CATSRDPGVITEAFF. Variable domain in full (rest from reference TRBV15 and TRBJ1-1): DAMVIQNPRYQVTQFGKPVTLSCSQTLNHNVMYWYQQKSSQAPKLLFHYYDKDFNNEADTPDNFQSRRPNTSFCFLDIRSPGLGDTAMYLCATSRDPGVITEAFFGQGTRLTVV.

The chain employs TRBV4-2 and TRBJ2-5; the D gene is possibly TRBD2 (5 bases). The germline V gene has CDR1 LGHNA and CDR2 YNFKEQ. CDR3 length: 14 residues. Trimming shortened V by 3 bases and J by 2 bases, and 10 bases separated the two germline ends. The CDR3 coding sequence is TGTGCCAGCAGCCACGGGCCGGGACAAGAGACCCAGTACTTC. Encoded protein: CASSHGPGQETQYF.

This clone was detected a few times. The chain is built from TRBV6-1 and TRBJ1-1; D possibly corresponds to TRBD1 (6 bases). V gave up 3 bases and J gave up 2 bases, with 13 bases separating them. CDR3 length: 15 amino acids. CDR1 and CDR2 from the germline V gene are MNHNS and SASEGT. The CDR3 coding sequence is TGTGCCAGCAGTGAGTCACAGGGAATCAACACTGAAGCTTTCTTT. It is translated as CASSESQGINTEAFF.

The chain uses TRBV4-1 and TRBJ1-1, with 10 positions matching TRBD1. The germline V gene encodes CDR1 MGHRA and CDR2 YSYEKL. The CDR3 has 18 residues. V dropped 1 base and J dropped 0; count of bases not matched to a gene: 8. The CDR3: CASSQAGQGDLLNTEAFF. Written as DNA, the CDR3 is TGCGCCAGCAGCCAAGCCGGACAGGGGGATCTCTTGAACACTGAAGCTTTCTTT.

The chain links TRBV2 to TRBJ2-5; D gene ambiguous. The germline V gene has CDR1 SNHLY and CDR2 FYNNEI. With 4 bases removed from V and 1 base from J, the gap between germline ends came to 13 bases. This CDR3 is built from 15 residues. The chain's CDR3 is CASSVGRPLQETQYF. In DNA, the CDR3 is TGTGCCAGCAGTGTGGGCCGCCCCCTCCAAGAGACCCAGTACTTC.

This chain joins TRBV18 and TRBJ1-5; D gene ambiguous. This CDR3 contains 16 residues. Germline-derived CDR1 and CDR2 are KGHSH and LQKENI. V was pared by 3 bases and J by 0 bases, with 12 bases between. CDR3 residues: CASSPQAAGSNQPQHF. The DNA for the CDR3 is TGTGCCAGCTCACCGCAGGCCGCGGGTAGCAATCAGCCCCAGCATTTT.

This clone was picked up a small number of times. The V call is TRBV25-1, the J call TRBJ1-2, with TRBD1 identical over 7 bases. Germline V gene lookup returns CDR1 MGHDK and CDR2 SYGVNS. After removal of 1 base from V and 4 bases from J, the junction contained 6 bases not matched to a gene. The CDR3 has 15 amino acids. CDR3 protein: CASSESGTVVYGYTF. Written as DNA, the CDR3 is TGTGCCAGCAGTGAATCGGGGACAGTTGTCTATGGCTACACCTTC.

This chain links TRBV5-8 with TRBJ2-5; TRBD2 agrees at 8 bases. This CDR3 has 14 residues. In germline, CDR1 is SGHTS, CDR2 YDEGEE. The junction had 7 bases not matched to a gene; V was cut back by 4 bases and J by 5 bases. CDR3 DNA sequence: TGTGCCAGCAGCGGCTTAGCGGGATGGGAGACCCAGTACTTC. Encoded protein: CASSGLAGWETQYF.